The clone carrying this T cell receptor beta chain came up many times. Its specificity is unknown. The CDR3 sequence is 14 residues long. Germline CDR1 and CDR2: SGHRS and YFSETQ. The V end was cut by 4 bases, the J end by 0 bases, with 8 bases between. Using its own MiXCR run on the RT-PCR reads, TCRdb lists one record per CDR3 protein. The sample holds around 320,000 distinct CDR3 sequences, about 20% seen once. The data belong to a study of response to subunit inactivated influenza vaccine. General study findings and limits: After each seasonal influenza vaccination, few new T cells are recruited, the authors suggested.

This chain links TRBV5-1 with TRBJ1-3; D unresolved. The receptor was derived from a man between 50 and 75 years old who received an inactivated influenza vaccine. The material was PBMCs from blood, obtained roughly 20 months after vaccination. The chain's CDR3 is CASSGGYSGNTIYF. The CDR3 DNA is TGCGCCAGCAGCGGAGGCTACTCTGGAAACACCATATATTTT.